The rows below give T cell receptor beta chains drawn from one sample of a study of graft-versus-host responses after intestinal transplantation. These receptors' targets are unknown. The assay was immunoSEQ multiplex PCR, and TCRdb's table has in-frame clones only and misses some. The sample includes around 40,000 clones, approximately 93% seen only once; the top ten take about 0.2%. The sequencing used unstimulated CD4+ T cells sorted from spleen or lymph node cells, collected before transplant. Source of these receptors: a human donor who was the organ donor for an intestinal transplant. CDR3s include the opening cysteine and the closing phenylalanine or tryptophan. Only part of the rows carry a size: once, few, many, or a class if the clone is expanded.

J	size	V	CDR3
TRBJ1-2	NA	TRBV4-3	CASSQDLGDLPSGYTF
TRBJ1-5	NA	TRBV7-2	CASSLGRGGSQPQHF
TRBJ2-3	NA	TRBV28	CASNGASGEITDTQYF
TRBJ2-3	NA	TRBV19	CASSMGVQGNNAQYF
TRBJ2-3	NA	TRBV7-2	CASSGLAGDTQYF
TRBJ2-7	NA	TRBV28	CASTGGSYEQYF
TRBJ2-5	once	TRBV4-3	CASSLLAGGTQETQYF
TRBJ1-6	NA	TRBV11-3	CASSLGTRNSPLHF
TRBJ1-1	NA	TRBV5-6	CASSWGRFGTEAFF
TRBJ2-2	once	TRBV11-1	CASSLEYTGELFF
TRBJ1-2	NA	TRBV6-5	CASSQGQGENGYTF
TRBJ1-3	once	TRBV5-1	CASSLEGLGNTIYF
TRBJ2-2	NA	TRBV9	CASSVAPTSGGTGELFF
TRBJ1-2	NA	TRBV18	CASSPGTAGNYGYTF
TRBJ2-2	NA	TRBV4-2	CASSQDRPRELFF
TRBJ2-3	NA	TRBV28	CASSLGGAQDTQYF
TRBJ1-5	NA	TRBV9	CASSKTGDQPQHF